This TCR beta chain appears in the sequencing data of a study of blood T cells in healthy people across ages. This clonotype has more than one count but fewer than ten. No fewer than 5.5 micrograms of total RNA were isolated from every sample. Germline CDR1 reads SGHVS; CDR2 reads FNYEAQ. The CDR3 extends over 18 amino acids. V shed 5 bases and J 2 bases; nucleotides not matched to a gene: 15. Alongside a J-beta primer mix, a sample-barcoded 5' primer served in a second PCR lasting about 7 to 12 cycles. TCRdb processed the 5' RACE reads anew with MiXCR; each CDR3 protein has one entry. The repertoire includes about 1.8 million distinct CDR3 sequences, roughly 52% of them detected once, and less than 2.5% sits in the top ten.

This sequence originates from a woman between 35 and 50 years old in good health. The V gene is TRBV7-6, the J gene TRBJ2-1, with 7 positions matching TRBD2. The sample comprised blood. As DNA, the CDR3 is TGTGCCAGCAGCCCCAACAGTCCAACGGGGGGTCCCTACAATGAGCAGTTCTTC. Translation: CASSPNSPTGGPYNEQFF. The variable domain in full, with the rest retrieved from reference TRBV7-6 and TRBJ2-1, is GAGVSQSPRYKVTKRGQDVALRCDPISGHVSLYWYRQALGQGPEFLTYFNYEAQQDKSGLPNDRFSAERPEGSISTLTIQRTEQRDSAMYRCASSPNSPTGGPYNEQFFGPGTRLTVL.